A single T cell receptor beta chain is shown here with its context. The data belong to a study of T cells in Graves' hyperthyroidism and ophthalmopathy. RNA transcripts provided the source from which TCR beta CDR3 regions were amplified. With the HTBI primer set, the TCR CDR3 went through a first round of RT-PCR. Each CDR3 protein gets one entry after TCRdb re-called the multiplex PCR reads with MiXCR. In the table there are over 550,000 distinct CDR3 sequences, 16% of which are singletons. Germline V gene data show CDR1 as KGHDR and CDR2 as SFDVKD. CDR3 length: 12 residues. With 9 bases removed from V and 4 bases from J, the gap between germline ends came to 8 bases.

The V gene is TRBV24-1, the J gene TRBJ2-2; D call uncertain. Sample: blood. This receptor was identified in a woman in her late teens or twenties with Graves' hyperthyroidism. The CDR3 reads CATSHATGELFF. CDR3 bases: TGTGCCACCTCCCACGCCACCGGGGAGCTGTTTTTT.